This TCR beta chain comes out of a study of beta chain features in type 1 diabetes. Study results and caveats: A definitive answer on HLA type influencing TCRB rearrangement was not reached here.

All of the isolated RNA was reverse transcribed, so expressed TCRB transcripts were sequenced. Samples of naive, central memory and regulatory T cells yielded a mean of around 3.4 million reads. TCRdb's copy holds only in-frame clones and misses some; the assay was immunoSEQ multiplex PCR. Here the sample spans about 360,000 clones, roughly 12% being singletons. There are a few counts of this clone. Antigen: not known. Trimming took off 0 bases at V and 1 base at J, with 10 bases between the two ends. The CDR3 loop spans 16 amino acids. CDR1 is SEHNR and CDR2 is FQNEAQ in the germline V gene (reference sequence).

The receptor comes from a man younger than 35 in good health. Specimen: naive CD4+ T cells from blood. This chain links TRBV7-9 with TRBJ2-4, with a weak D call TRBD1 (6 bases). CDR3 sequence: CASSLAGGEAKNIQYF. Written as DNA, the CDR3 is TGTGCCAGCAGCTTAGCAGGGGGTGAGGCCAAAAACATTCAGTACTTC.